Listed below are T cell receptor beta chains from one sample, sequenced in a study of glioma-infiltrating T cells. TCRdb called the multiplex PCR reads again in MiXCR, with one record for every CDR3 protein. The sample yields roughly 190,000 distinct CDR3 sequences, approximately 30% seen once. Sequencing used glioma tissue, nonneoplastic brain tissue, or PBMCs (not recorded which). Every receptor here comes from a human donor with low-grade glioma or glioblastoma, undergoing nonglioma brain surgery, or in good health (not recorded which). Both conserved end residues are part of each CDR3. A D gene is named only where the DNA matches it firmly. Rows may omit the clone size; those that give it use once, few, many or a size class.

D: TRBD1; size: few; J: TRBJ2-7; V: TRBV7-9; DNA: TGTGCCAGCAGCTTAGTCGAACAGGGGTCCCACGAGCAGTACTTC; CDR3: CASSLVEQGSHEQYF
D: TRBD1; size: NA; J: TRBJ2-7; V: TRBV20-1; DNA: TGCAGTGCAAGCCCTCCGGGACAGGGATGGGCCTACGAGCAGTACTTC; CDR3: CSASPPGQGWAYEQYF
D: TRBD2; size: many; J: TRBJ2-7; V: TRBV3-1; DNA: TGTGCCAGCAGCCATTCAGTGGGACTAGCGGGAGAAGGGGAGCAGTACTTC; CDR3: CASSHSVGLAGEGEQYF
D: NA; size: NA; J: TRBJ2-7; V: TRBV7-9; DNA: TGTGCCAGCACAGCGAGCTCCTACGAGCAGTACTTC; CDR3: CASTASSYEQYF
D: NA; size: once; J: TRBJ2-5; V: TRBV2; DNA: TGTGCCAGCAGTGAAACCCGGGAGAAAGAGACCCAGTACTTC; CDR3: CASSETREKETQYF
D: TRBD2; size: few; J: TRBJ2-5; V: TRBV7-9; DNA: TGTGCCAGCAGCATCCCTTGGAGGTTTCAGCGGGAGGTGAAAGAGACCCAGTACTTC; CDR3: CASSIPWRFQREVKETQYF
D: NA; size: few; J: TRBJ1-5; V: TRBV12-3/TRBV12-4; DNA: TGTGCCAGCAGAGGAGGGGGGCCCTCGGGGAATCAGCCCCAGCATTTT; CDR3: CASRGGGPSGNQPQHF
D: NA; size: NA; J: TRBJ2-1; V: TRBV11-2; DNA: TGTGCCAGCAGCTTAGCGGGAGAGGTTAACAATGAGCAGTTCTTC; CDR3: CASSLAGEVNNEQFF
D: NA; size: few; J: TRBJ2-3; V: TRBV2; DNA: TGTGCCAGCAGCGCACGTCCACTGGATACGCAGTATTTT; CDR3: CASSARPLDTQYF
D: TRBD2; size: NA; J: TRBJ2-1; V: TRBV11-2; DNA: TGTGCCAGCAGCTTAGGGCTAGCGGGAAGCAATGAGAAGTTCTTC; CDR3: CASSLGLAGSNEKFF
D: TRBD1; size: many; J: TRBJ1-2; V: TRBV7-7; DNA: TGTGCCAGCAGCCCCGGACAGGGGAGTGGCTACACCTTC; CDR3: CASSPGQGSGYTF
D: NA; size: NA; J: TRBJ2-7; V: TRBV2; DNA: TGTGCCAGCAGTGAAGGGCTAGAAGACTACGAGCAGTACTTC; CDR3: CASSEGLEDYEQYF
D: TRBD1; size: NA; J: TRBJ2-3; V: TRBV20-1; DNA: TGCAGTGCTAAGGACAGGGGGCTCACAGATACGCAGTATTTT; CDR3: CSAKDRGLTDTQYF
D: TRBD2; size: NA; J: TRBJ2-5; V: TRBV28; DNA: TGTGCCAGCAGTTTGGTAGCGGGAGGAGAGACCCAGTACTTC; CDR3: CASSLVAGGETQYF
D: TRBD1; size: many; J: TRBJ2-7; V: TRBV6-7; DNA: TGTGCCAGCAGTAACTGGGACAGGTACTACGAGCAGTACTTC; CDR3: CASSNWDRYYEQYF
D: NA; size: many; J: TRBJ2-7; V: TRBV12-3/TRBV12-4; DNA: TGTGCCAGCAGCCGCCGACTAGGGGGGGAGCAGTACTTC; CDR3: CASSRRLGGEQYF
D: NA; size: NA; J: TRBJ2-7; V: TRBV7-3; DNA: TGTGCCAGCAGCTTAACAAGCGTCAGCTCCTACGAGCAGTACTTC; CDR3: CASSLTSVSSYEQYF
D: NA; size: NA; J: TRBJ2-7; V: TRBV27; DNA: TGTGCCAGCAGTTTTGTGTCAAACTTCTACGAGCAGTACTTC; CDR3: CASSFVSNFYEQYF
D: TRBD1; size: NA; J: TRBJ1-4; V: TRBV12-3/TRBV12-4; DNA: TGTGCCAGAAGTTTAGGGCAGGGGGATGAAAAACTGTTTTTT; CDR3: CARSLGQGDEKLFF
D: TRBD1; size: few; J: TRBJ2-7; V: TRBV4-1; DNA: TGCGCCAGCAGCCCCCTATGGGCAGGGGGCACCTACGAGCAGTACTTC; CDR3: CASSPLWAGGTYEQYF
D: NA; size: NA; J: TRBJ2-2; V: TRBV4-1; DNA: TGCGCCAGCAGCCCGTTGGGGTACACCGGGGAGCTGTTTTTT; CDR3: CASSPLGYTGELFF
D: TRBD1; size: NA; J: TRBJ2-5; V: TRBV29-1; DNA: TGCAGCGTTCAGGGGACAGGGCAAGAGACCCAGTACTTC; CDR3: CSVQGTGQETQYF
D: NA; size: NA; J: TRBJ2-7; V: TRBV2; DNA: TGTGCCAGCAACCCACTTTCCTACGAGCAGTACTTC; CDR3: CASNPLSYEQYF
D: NA; size: NA; J: TRBJ2-5; V: TRBV4-1; DNA: TGCGCCAGCAGCAAAGAGCACCGGGTCCAAGAGACCCAGTACTTC; CDR3: CASSKEHRVQETQYF
D: NA; size: NA; J: TRBJ2-1; V: TRBV28; DNA: TGTGTTAGCAGTTTAACGACGTATGAGCAGTTCTTC; CDR3: CVSSLTTYEQFF
D: TRBD1; size: many; J: TRBJ2-7; V: TRBV4-2; DNA: TGTGCCAGCAGCCAAGATCAGACAGGGGGAAACTACGAGCAGTACTTC; CDR3: CASSQDQTGGNYEQYF
D: TRBD2; size: few; J: TRBJ2-7; V: TRBV6-1; DNA: TGTGCCAGCAGCTGGGGACTAGCGGGAGGTACCGAGCAGTACTTC; CDR3: CASSWGLAGGTEQYF
D: TRBD1; size: many; J: TRBJ2-1; V: TRBV5-1; DNA: TGCGCCAGCAGTTGGGGACAGGGTAGCAATGAGCAGTTCTTC; CDR3: CASSWGQGSNEQFF
D: NA; size: many; J: TRBJ2-5; V: TRBV14; DNA: TGTGCCAGCAGCCGGGAGACCCAGTACTTC; CDR3: CASSRETQYF
D: NA; size: many; J: TRBJ2-7; V: TRBV20-1; DNA: TGCAGTGCTAGGACGGAGTCGGAGCAGTACTTC; CDR3: CSARTESEQYF
D: TRBD2; size: few; J: TRBJ2-1; V: TRBV7-2; DNA: TGTGCCAGCCCCCAGGGGAACGTAGCGGGAGGCTGGAATGAGCAGTTCTTC; CDR3: CASPQGNVAGGWNEQFF
D: NA; size: NA; J: TRBJ1-2; V: TRBV28; DNA: TGTGCCAGCAGTTTGAAAAGGAGGGTTCACTATGGCTACACCTTC; CDR3: CASSLKRRVHYGYTF
D: NA; size: many; J: TRBJ2-2; V: TRBV12-3/TRBV12-4; DNA: TGTGCCAGCAGTTTAGGAGCCGGCACCGGGGAGCTGTTTTTT; CDR3: CASSLGAGTGELFF
D: TRBD1; size: few; J: TRBJ2-5; V: TRBV9; DNA: TGTGCCAGCAGCATCCGGACAGGGGCACAAGAGACCCAGTACTTC; CDR3: CASSIRTGAQETQYF
D: NA; size: NA; J: TRBJ2-1; V: TRBV6-5; DNA: TGTGCCAGCTATGGAGGGGGGGCGAGGGGCCTTAATGAGCAGTTCTTC; CDR3: CASYGGGARGLNEQFF
D: NA; size: NA; J: TRBJ2-6; V: TRBV20-1; DNA: TGCAGTGCCCCCTTGACTCGAAACTCTGGGGCCAACGTCCTGACTTTC; CDR3: CSAPLTRNSGANVLTF
D: NA; size: many; J: TRBJ1-1; V: TRBV6-1; DNA: TGTGCCAGCAGTTCCTCAGGGGCGAGCCGCACTGAAGCTTTCTTT; CDR3: CASSSSGASRTEAFF
D: NA; size: many; J: TRBJ1-1; V: TRBV18; DNA: TGTGCCAGCTCACCACAGGGGCTCTTGAACACTGAAGCTTTCTTT; CDR3: CASSPQGLLNTEAFF
D: NA; size: many; J: TRBJ1-1; V: TRBV6-6; DNA: TGTGCCAGCAGTTACTCGTCCGGGGCTGAAGCTTTCTTT; CDR3: CASSYSSGAEAFF
D: NA; size: many; J: TRBJ2-5; V: TRBV18; DNA: TGTGCCAGCTCACCCCAGGCCACAAGCCAAGAGACCCAGTACTTC; CDR3: CASSPQATSQETQYF
D: TRBD1; size: few; J: TRBJ2-7; V: TRBV19; DNA: TGTGCCAGTAGACAGGGGGCCAACGAGCAGTACTTC; CDR3: CASRQGANEQYF
D: TRBD2; size: NA; J: TRBJ2-1; V: TRBV9; DNA: TGTGCCAGCAGCGTATTAGCGGGAGGGTACAATGAGCAGTTCTTC; CDR3: CASSVLAGGYNEQFF
D: TRBD2; size: many; J: TRBJ2-3; V: TRBV20-1; DNA: TGCAGTGCTAGCGGACTAGCGGGAGGTGGGGATACGCAGTATTTT; CDR3: CSASGLAGGGDTQYF
D: NA; size: many; J: TRBJ2-3; V: TRBV28; DNA: TGTGCCGGAGGGGCTTCCAGCACAGATACGCAGTATTTT; CDR3: CAGGASSTDTQYF
D: TRBD2; size: many; J: TRBJ2-7; V: TRBV4-1; DNA: TGCGCCAGCAGCCTAGAGGGACTAGCGGGAAGTTACGAGCAGTACTTC; CDR3: CASSLEGLAGSYEQYF
D: NA; size: NA; J: TRBJ1-1; V: TRBV27; DNA: TGTGCCAGCAGTTTAACTCCAGGAGGGGCAGGCATCTCTGAAGCTTTCTTT; CDR3: CASSLTPGGAGISEAFF
D: NA; size: many; J: TRBJ1-1; V: TRBV9; DNA: TGTGCCAGCAGCGTAGGCGCCAAGCCGAACACTGAAGCTTTCTTT; CDR3: CASSVGAKPNTEAFF
D: NA; size: many; J: TRBJ2-1; V: TRBV11-2; DNA: TGTGCCAGCAGCTTAGTGATCAGCGGAGACTCTACATCGCGGGAGCAGTTCTTC; CDR3: CASSLVISGDSTSREQFF
D: TRBD2; size: NA; J: TRBJ2-5; V: TRBV18; DNA: TGTGCCAGCTCTGGGCCGGGACTAGCGGGAATGAAGACCCAGTACTTC; CDR3: CASSGPGLAGMKTQYF
D: NA; size: NA; J: TRBJ2-4; V: TRBV5-4; DNA: TGTGCCAGCAACTTGACGGAGAACAGGGAGGACATTCAGTACTTC; CDR3: CASNLTENREDIQYF
D: NA; size: many; J: TRBJ1-1; V: TRBV10-3; DNA: TGTGCCATCAGTGAGTTTTCACCAAAGGGGCAGACTCTGAACACTGAAGCTTTCTTT; CDR3: CAISEFSPKGQTLNTEAFF
D: NA; size: many; J: TRBJ2-1; V: TRBV2; DNA: TGTGCCAGCAGTGTTTCCGCGACCTCCTACAATGAGCAGTTCTTC; CDR3: CASSVSATSYNEQFF
D: NA; size: many; J: TRBJ1-1; V: TRBV5-1; DNA: TGCGCCAGCAGCTTGAGTTTGGGGGGCGTGAACACTGAAGCTTTCTTT; CDR3: CASSLSLGGVNTEAFF
D: NA; size: many; J: TRBJ2-7; V: TRBV7-3; DNA: TGTGCCGGGCTCTTTGGAATCCATTCCTACGAGCAGTACTTC; CDR3: CAGLFGIHSYEQYF